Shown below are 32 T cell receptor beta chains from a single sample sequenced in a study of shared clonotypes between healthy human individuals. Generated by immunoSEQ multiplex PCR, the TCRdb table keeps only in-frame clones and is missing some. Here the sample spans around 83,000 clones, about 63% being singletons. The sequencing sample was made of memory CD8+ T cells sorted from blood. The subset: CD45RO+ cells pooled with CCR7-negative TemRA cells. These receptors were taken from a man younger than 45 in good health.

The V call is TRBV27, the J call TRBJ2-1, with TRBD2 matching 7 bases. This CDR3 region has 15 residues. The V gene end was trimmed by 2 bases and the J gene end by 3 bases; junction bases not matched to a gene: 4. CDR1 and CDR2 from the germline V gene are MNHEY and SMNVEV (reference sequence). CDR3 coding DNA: TGTGCCAGCAGTTTAGCGGGAGAAATCTACAATGAGCAGTTCTTC. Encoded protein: CASSLAGEIYNEQFF.

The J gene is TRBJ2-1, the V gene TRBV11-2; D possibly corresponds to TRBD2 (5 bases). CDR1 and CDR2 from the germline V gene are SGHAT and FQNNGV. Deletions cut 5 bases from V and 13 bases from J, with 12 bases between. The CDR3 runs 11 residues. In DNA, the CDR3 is TGTGCCAGCAGCCTAGGACTTCTTCAGTTCTTC. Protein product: CASSLGLLQFF.

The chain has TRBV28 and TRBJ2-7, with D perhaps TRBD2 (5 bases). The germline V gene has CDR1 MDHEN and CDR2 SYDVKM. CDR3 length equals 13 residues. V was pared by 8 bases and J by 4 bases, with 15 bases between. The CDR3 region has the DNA TGTGCCAGCGATACGGGGTGGTCATACGAGCAGTACTTC. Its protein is CASDTGWSYEQYF.

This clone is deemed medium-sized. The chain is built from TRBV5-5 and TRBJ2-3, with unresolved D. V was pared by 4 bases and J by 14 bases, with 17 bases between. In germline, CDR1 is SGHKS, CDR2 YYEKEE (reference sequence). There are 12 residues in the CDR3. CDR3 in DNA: TGTGCCAGCAGCCCCACCCCCCCACAGTGGTATTTT. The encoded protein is CASSPTPPQWYF.

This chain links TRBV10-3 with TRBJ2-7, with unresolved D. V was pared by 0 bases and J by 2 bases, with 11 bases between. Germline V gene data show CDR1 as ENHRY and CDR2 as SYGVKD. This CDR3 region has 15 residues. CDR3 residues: CAISESAVDPYEQYF. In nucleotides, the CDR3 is TGTGCCATCAGTGAGTCTGCAGTTGACCCCTACGAGCAGTACTTC.

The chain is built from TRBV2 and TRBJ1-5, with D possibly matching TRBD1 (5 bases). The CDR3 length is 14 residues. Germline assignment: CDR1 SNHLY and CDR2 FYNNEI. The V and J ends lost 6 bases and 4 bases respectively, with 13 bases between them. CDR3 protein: CASRDTGGNQPQHF. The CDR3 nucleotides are TGTGCCAGCAGAGATACAGGAGGGAATCAGCCCCAGCATTTT.

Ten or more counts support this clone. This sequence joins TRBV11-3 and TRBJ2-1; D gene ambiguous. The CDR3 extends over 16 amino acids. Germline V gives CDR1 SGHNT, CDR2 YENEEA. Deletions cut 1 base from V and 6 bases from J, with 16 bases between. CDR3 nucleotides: TGTGCCAGCAGCTTAGTTTACCCGGGTTTCGGCAATGAGCAGTTCTTC. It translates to CASSLVYPGFGNEQFF.

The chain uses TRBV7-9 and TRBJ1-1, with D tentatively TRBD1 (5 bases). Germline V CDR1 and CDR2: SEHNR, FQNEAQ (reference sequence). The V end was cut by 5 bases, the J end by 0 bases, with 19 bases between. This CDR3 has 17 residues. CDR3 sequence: CASSRRGRGYMNTEAFF. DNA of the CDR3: TGTGCCAGCAGCCGGAGGGGCCGGGGCTATATGAACACTGAAGCTTTCTTT.

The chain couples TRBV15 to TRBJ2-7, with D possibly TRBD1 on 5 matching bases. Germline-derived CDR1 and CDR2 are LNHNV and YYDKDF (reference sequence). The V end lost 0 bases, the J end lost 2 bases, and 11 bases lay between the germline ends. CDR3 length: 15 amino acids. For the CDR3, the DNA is TGTGCCACCAGCAGAGAAGGGGTCAGGCCCTACGAGCAGTACTTC. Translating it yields CATSREGVRPYEQYF.

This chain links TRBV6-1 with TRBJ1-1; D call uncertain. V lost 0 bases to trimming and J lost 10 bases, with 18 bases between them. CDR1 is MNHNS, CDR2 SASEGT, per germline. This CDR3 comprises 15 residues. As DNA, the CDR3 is TGTGCCAGCAGTGAAGCTTGGCGGCAGACCTTAGTAGCTTTCTTT. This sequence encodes CASSEAWRQTLVAFF.

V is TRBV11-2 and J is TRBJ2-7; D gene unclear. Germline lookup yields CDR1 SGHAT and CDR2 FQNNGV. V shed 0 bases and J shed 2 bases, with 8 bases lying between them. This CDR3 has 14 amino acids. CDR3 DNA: TGTGCCAGCAGCTTAGAGGTGAACCCCTACGAGCAGTACTTC. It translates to CASSLEVNPYEQYF.

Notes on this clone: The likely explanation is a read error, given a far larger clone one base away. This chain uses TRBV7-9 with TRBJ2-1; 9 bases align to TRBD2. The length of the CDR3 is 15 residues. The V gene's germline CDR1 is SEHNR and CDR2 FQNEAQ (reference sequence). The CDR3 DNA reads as TGTGCCAGCAGCTTAGGTAGCGGGAGACTAAATGGGCAGTTCTTC. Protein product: CASSLGSGRLNGQFF.

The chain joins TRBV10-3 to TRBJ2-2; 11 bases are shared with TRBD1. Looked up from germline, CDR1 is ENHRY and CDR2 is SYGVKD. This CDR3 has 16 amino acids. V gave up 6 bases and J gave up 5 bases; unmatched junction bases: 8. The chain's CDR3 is CAIRLDRGLLTGELFF. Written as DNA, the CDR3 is TGTGCCATCAGGCTGGACAGGGGGCTATTAACCGGGGAGCTGTTTTTT.

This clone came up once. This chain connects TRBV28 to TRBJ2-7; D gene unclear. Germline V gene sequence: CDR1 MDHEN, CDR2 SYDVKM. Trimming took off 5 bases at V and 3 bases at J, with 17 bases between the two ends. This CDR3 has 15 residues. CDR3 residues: CASSPPTGSYYEQYF. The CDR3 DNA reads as TGTGCCAGCAGTCCCCCCACGGGCTCCTACTACGAGCAGTACTTC.

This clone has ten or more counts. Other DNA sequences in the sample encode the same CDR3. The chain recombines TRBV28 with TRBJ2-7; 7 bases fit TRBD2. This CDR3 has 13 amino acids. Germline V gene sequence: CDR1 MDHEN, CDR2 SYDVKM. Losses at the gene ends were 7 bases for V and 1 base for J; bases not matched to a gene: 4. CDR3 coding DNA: TGTGCCAGCACTAGCGGCACATCCTACGAGCAGTACTTC. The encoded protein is CASTSGTSYEQYF.

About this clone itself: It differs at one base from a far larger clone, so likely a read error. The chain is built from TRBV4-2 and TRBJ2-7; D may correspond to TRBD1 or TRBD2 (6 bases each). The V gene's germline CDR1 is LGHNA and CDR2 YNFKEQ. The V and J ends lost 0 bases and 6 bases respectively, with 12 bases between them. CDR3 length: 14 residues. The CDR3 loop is CASSQDRGGLEQYF. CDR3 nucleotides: TGTGCCAGCAGCCAAGATCGTGGGGGGCTCGAGCAGTACTTC.

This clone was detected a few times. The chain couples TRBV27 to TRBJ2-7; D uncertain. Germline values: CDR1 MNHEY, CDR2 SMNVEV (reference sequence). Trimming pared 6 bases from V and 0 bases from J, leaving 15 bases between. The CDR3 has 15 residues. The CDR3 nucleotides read TGTGCCAGCAGCCCCGTCAGTAGCAGCTCCTACGAGCAGTACTTC. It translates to CASSPVSSSSYEQYF.

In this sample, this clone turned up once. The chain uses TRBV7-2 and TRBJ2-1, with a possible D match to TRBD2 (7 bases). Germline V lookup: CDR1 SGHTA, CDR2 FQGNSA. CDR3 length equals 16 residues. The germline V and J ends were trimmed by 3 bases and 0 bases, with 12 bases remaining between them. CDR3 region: CASSLAGASSYNEQFF. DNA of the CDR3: TGTGCCAGCAGCTTGGCGGGGGCAAGCTCCTACAATGAGCAGTTCTTC.

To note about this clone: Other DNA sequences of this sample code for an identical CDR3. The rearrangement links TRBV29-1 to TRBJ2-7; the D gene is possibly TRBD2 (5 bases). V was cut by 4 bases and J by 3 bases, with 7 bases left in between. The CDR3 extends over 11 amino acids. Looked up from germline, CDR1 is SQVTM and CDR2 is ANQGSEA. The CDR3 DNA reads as TGCAGCGTTGGGAGCGGCTACGAGCAGTACTTC. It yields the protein CSVGSGYEQYF.

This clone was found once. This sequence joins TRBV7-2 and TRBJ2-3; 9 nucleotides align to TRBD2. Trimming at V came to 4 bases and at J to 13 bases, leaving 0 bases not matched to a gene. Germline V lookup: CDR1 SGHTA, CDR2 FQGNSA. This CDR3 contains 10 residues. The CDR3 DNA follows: TGTGCCAGCAGCTCTAGCGGGGAGTATTTT. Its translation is CASSSSGEYF.

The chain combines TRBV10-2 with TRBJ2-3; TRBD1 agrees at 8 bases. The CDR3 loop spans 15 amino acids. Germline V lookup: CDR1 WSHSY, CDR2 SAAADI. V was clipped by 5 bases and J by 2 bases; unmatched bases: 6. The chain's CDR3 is CASSQGAVPTDTQYF. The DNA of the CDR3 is TGCGCCAGCAGTCAGGGGGCCGTGCCCACAGATACGCAGTATTTT.

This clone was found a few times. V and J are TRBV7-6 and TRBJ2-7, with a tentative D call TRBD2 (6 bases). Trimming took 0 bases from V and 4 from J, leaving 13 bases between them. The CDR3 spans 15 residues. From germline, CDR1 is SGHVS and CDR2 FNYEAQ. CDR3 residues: CASSLAWDFFYEQYF. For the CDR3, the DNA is TGTGCCAGCAGCTTAGCCTGGGACTTCTTTTACGAGCAGTACTTC.

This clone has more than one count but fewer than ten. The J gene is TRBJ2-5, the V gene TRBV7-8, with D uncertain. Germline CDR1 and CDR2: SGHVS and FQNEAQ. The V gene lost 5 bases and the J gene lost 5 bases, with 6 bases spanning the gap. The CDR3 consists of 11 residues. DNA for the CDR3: TGTGCCAGCAGCCCCCCCGAGACCCAGTACTTC. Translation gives CASSPPETQYF. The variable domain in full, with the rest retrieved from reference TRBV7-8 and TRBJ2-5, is GAGVSQSPRYKVAKRGQDVALRCDPISGHVSLFWYQQALGQGPEFLTYFQNEAQLDKSGLPSDRFFAERPEGSVSTLKIQRTQQEDSAVYLCASSPPETQYFGPGTRLLVL.

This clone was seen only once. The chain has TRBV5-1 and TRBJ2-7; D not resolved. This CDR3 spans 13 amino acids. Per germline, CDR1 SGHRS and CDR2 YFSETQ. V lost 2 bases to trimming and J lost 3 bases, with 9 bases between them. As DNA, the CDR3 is TGCGCCAGCAGCTTTAGGCAGAACTACGAGCAGTACTTC. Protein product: CASSFRQNYEQYF.

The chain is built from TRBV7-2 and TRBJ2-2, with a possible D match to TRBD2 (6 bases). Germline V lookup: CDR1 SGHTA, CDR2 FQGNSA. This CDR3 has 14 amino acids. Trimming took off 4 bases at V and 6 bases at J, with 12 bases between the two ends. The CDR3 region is CASSSSLAAGELFF. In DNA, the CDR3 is TGTGCCAGCAGCTCCTCACTAGCTGCCGGGGAGCTGTTTTTT. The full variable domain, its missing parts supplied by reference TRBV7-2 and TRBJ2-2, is GAGVSQSPSNKVTEKGKDVELRCDPISGHTALYWYRQSLGQGLEFLIYFQGNSAPDKSGLPSDRFSAERTGGSVSTLTIQRTQQEDSAVYLCASSSSLAAGELFFGEGSRLTVL.

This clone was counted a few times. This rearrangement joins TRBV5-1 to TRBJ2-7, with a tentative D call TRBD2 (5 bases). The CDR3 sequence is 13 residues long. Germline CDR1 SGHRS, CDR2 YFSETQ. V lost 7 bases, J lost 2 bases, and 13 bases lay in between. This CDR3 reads CASGEGRTYEQYF. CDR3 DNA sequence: TGCGCCAGCGGTGAAGGGAGAACCTACGAGCAGTACTTC.

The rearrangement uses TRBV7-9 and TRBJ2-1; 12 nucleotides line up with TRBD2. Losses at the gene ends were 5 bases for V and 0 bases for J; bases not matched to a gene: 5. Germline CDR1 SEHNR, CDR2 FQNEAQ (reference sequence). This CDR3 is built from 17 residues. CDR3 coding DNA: TGTGCCAGCAGCCGTGGACTAGCGGGACGCTCCTACAATGAGCAGTTCTTC. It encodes CASSRGLAGRSYNEQFF.

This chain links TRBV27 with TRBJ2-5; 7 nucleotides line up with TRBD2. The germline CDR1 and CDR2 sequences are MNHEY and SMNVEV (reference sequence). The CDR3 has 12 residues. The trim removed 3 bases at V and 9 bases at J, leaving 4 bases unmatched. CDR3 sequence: CASSLTGRAQYF. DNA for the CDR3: TGTGCCAGCAGTTTGACGGGGAGGGCCCAGTACTTC.

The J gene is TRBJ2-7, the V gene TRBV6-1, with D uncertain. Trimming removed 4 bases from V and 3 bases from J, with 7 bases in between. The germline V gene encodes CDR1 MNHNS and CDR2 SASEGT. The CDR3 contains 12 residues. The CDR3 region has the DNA TGTGCCAGCAGTGTTTCAGTCTACGAGCAGTACTTC. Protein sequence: CASSVSVYEQYF.

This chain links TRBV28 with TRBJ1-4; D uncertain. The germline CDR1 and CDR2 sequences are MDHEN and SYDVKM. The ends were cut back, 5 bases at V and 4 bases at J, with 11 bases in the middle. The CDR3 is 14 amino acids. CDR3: CASSPQWGNEKLFF. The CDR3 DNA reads TGTGCCAGCAGTCCGCAGTGGGGTAATGAAAAACTGTTTTTT.

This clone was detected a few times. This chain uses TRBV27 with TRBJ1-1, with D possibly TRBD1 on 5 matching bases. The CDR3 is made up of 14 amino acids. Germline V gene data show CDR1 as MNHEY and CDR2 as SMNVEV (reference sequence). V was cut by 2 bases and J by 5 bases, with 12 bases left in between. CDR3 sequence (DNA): TGTGCCAGCAGTTTAGGGACGGCGAGGACTGAAGCTTTCTTT. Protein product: CASSLGTARTEAFF.

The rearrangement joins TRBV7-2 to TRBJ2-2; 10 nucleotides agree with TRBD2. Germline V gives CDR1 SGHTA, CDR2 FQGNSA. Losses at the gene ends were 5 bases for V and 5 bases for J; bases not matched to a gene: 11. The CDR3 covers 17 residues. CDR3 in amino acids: CASSNLPGLARTGELFF. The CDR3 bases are TGTGCCAGCAGCAATCTACCGGGACTAGCGAGAACCGGGGAGCTGTTTTTT.